Listed below are T cell receptor beta chains from one sample, sequenced in a study of graft-versus-host responses after intestinal transplantation. Produced via immunoSEQ multiplex PCR; TCRdb's table is partial and in-frame only. The data contain roughly 81,000 clones, approximately 78% of them singletons. The antigens for these receptors are not known. The sample here was unstimulated CD4+ T cells sorted from spleen or lymph node cells, taken before intestinal transplant. The receptors stem from a human donor who received an intestinal transplant. The CDR3 runs from the conserved cysteine through the conserved F or W. Not every row has a clone size; where given, it reads once, few, many or a size class.

CDR3 | J | size | V
CASSFSRGDGYTF | TRBJ1-2 | NA | TRBV7-6
CSVGYGRGTEAFF | TRBJ1-1 | NA | TRBV29-1
CSALDGQAGYF | TRBJ2-5 | NA | TRBV20-1
CASSQDIGQGGQPQHF | TRBJ1-5 | NA | TRBV4-1
CASSLRQGINEQFF | TRBJ2-1 | NA | TRBV11-1
CASSRSGGSWNTEAFF | TRBJ1-1 | once | TRBV11-2
CASSLGRAAYGYTF | TRBJ1-2 | NA | TRBV5-6
CASSLDWGGGTEAFF | TRBJ1-1 | NA | TRBV5-1
CASSLAQVDTQYF | TRBJ2-3 | NA | TRBV7-9
CASSFDRGGNEQYF | TRBJ2-7 | NA | TRBV6-5
CASSLTGSNQPQHF | TRBJ1-5 | NA | TRBV5-6